The T cell receptor (beta chain) described here comes from a study of molecular identifiers for immune sequencing clone quantification. General study points: The study found clones above 20 RNA copies held over 98% of effector molecules and under 1% in naive cells. Identical TCR molecules can share a barcode, and this sharing could underestimate highly expanded clone sizes. Jurkat TCR RNA spiked in from one cell (amid 800,000 to 1,000,000 naive cells) was reportedly detectable.

This clonotype was counted many times. Its antigen is not known. V gave up 6 bases and J gave up 0 bases, with 17 bases separating them. The CDR3 extends over 15 amino acids. Germline CDR1 and CDR2: SQVTM and ANQGSEA. It was from around 20,000 to 1,000,000 sorted cells, with 10%, 30% or 50% RNA, that naive CD8 libraries came. TCRdb used MiXCR to reprocess the PCR reads, holding one entry per CDR3 protein. The sample has about 320,000 distinct CDR3 sequences, roughly 24% seen once. The chain couples TRBV29-1 to TRBJ1-2, with a possible D match to TRBD1 (6 bases). The clonotype was recovered from a human donor in good health. Some libraries in this study had Jurkat cell RNA spiked in. The sequencing sample was made of naive CD8+ T cells from blood, with Jurkat cell RNA spiked in. Subset given: FACS-sorted CD8+CD4-CCR7+CD45RA+ naive T cells. CDR3 sequence (DNA): TGCAGCGTGTTCCTCCCGGGACAACCTAACTATGGCTACACCTTC. Amino acids: CSVFLPGQPNYGYTF. The full variable domain, completed using reference TRBV29-1 and TRBJ1-2, is SAVISQKPSRDICQRGTSLTIQCQVDSQVTMMFWYRQQPGQSLTLIATANQGSEATYESGFVIDKFPISRPNLTFSTLTVSNMSPEDSSIYLCSVFLPGQPNYGYTFGSGTRLTVV.